Listed below are T cell receptor beta chains from one sample, sequenced in a study of control samples from healthy donors and cancer patients. Sequencing was performed with immunoSEQ multiplex PCR; in TCRdb, only in-frame clones are kept and a portion is missing. In the table there are just under 100,000 clones, over 90% of which are singletons. Specimen: blood. The source is a man younger than 35 in good health. Each CDR3 is given with its conserved first and last residue. Fields, in order: CDR3 length, clone size, D gene, J gene, V gene, CDR3 DNA, CDR3 protein. The D gene is left open where the match is weak. Clone sizes are given selectively: once, few, many, or a class where the clone is expanded.

length: 16
size: -
D: -
J: TRBJ1-4
V: TRBV11-2
DNA: TGTGCCAGCAGCTCTTGGGTGGGAGGGGTAGGCGAAAAACTGTTTTTT
CDR3: CASSSWVGGVGEKLFF

length: 16
size: -
D: TRBD1
J: TRBJ1-1
V: TRBV19
DNA: TGTGCCAGTAGTATAGGGACAGGGGGCGGTCGGGCTGAAGCTTTCTTT
CDR3: CASSIGTGGGRAEAFF

length: 18
size: -
D: TRBD2
J: TRBJ2-6
V: TRBV4-2
DNA: TGTGCCAGCAGCCAGACAGCGGGGTTCCACTCTGGGGCCAACGTCCTGACTTTC
CDR3: CASSQTAGFHSGANVLTF

length: 13
size: once
D: -
J: TRBJ1-6
V: TRBV7-2
DNA: TGTGCCAGCAGCTTGAGCGGGGATTCACCCCTCCACTTT
CDR3: CASSLSGDSPLHF

length: 12
size: -
D: -
J: TRBJ2-5
V: TRBV5-1
DNA: TGCGCCAGCATGCGAACCGGGGATTCCCAGTACTTC
CDR3: CASMRTGDSQYF

length: 14
size: -
D: -
J: TRBJ1-2
V: TRBV20-1
DNA: TGCAGTGCTAGTAGCGGTTTTCTGGACTATGGCTACACCTTC
CDR3: CSASSGFLDYGYTF

length: 17
size: -
D: -
J: TRBJ2-6
V: TRBV11-2
DNA: TGTGCCAGCAGCTGGGGTGGGGGCGCGCTTGGGGCCAACGTCCTGACTTTC
CDR3: CASSWGGGALGANVLTF

length: 13
size: -
D: -
J: TRBJ2-1
V: TRBV29-1
DNA: TGCAGCACAGGTTCGGGGGACTACAATGAGCAGTTCTTC
CDR3: CSTGSGDYNEQFF

length: 16
size: -
D: TRBD2
J: TRBJ2-7
V: TRBV7-2
DNA: TGTGCCAGCAGCTTAGCGTTGGCTAGCGGGAGTCACGAGCAGTACTTC
CDR3: CASSLALASGSHEQYF

length: 14
size: -
D: TRBD1
J: TRBJ2-7
V: TRBV27
DNA: TGTGCCAGCAGGATGGGGACAGGGGGCTACGAGCAGTACTTC
CDR3: CASRMGTGGYEQYF

length: 14
size: -
D: TRBD1
J: TRBJ1-2
V: TRBV6-5
DNA: TGTGCCAGCAGTTACACGGGACAGGGGTATGGCTACACCTTC
CDR3: CASSYTGQGYGYTF

length: 14
size: few
D: TRBD1
J: TRBJ2-3
V: TRBV6-4
DNA: TGTGCCAGCAGTGACTCGACAGGGGCAGATACGCAGTATTTT
CDR3: CASSDSTGADTQYF

length: 14
size: -
D: -
J: TRBJ2-3
V: TRBV14
DNA: TGTGCCAGCAGCCAGGGACAAAGCACAGATACGCAGTATTTT
CDR3: CASSQGQSTDTQYF

length: 17
size: few
D: -
J: TRBJ1-6
V: TRBV7-2
DNA: TGTGCCAGCAGCTTAGTGGGACGGGGCAGGGGAAATTCACCCCTCCACTTT
CDR3: CASSLVGRGRGNSPLHF

length: 15
size: -
D: -
J: TRBJ2-5
V: TRBV7-9
DNA: TGTGCCAGCAGCCCAGGGGGGGAGGCAAGGGAGACCCAGTACTTC
CDR3: CASSPGGEARETQYF

length: 13
size: few
D: -
J: TRBJ1-2
V: TRBV19
DNA: TGTGCCACCCTGTGGGGGCGGAATGTCGGTTACACCTTC
CDR3: CATLWGRNVGYTF

length: 10
size: -
D: -
J: TRBJ1-1
V: TRBV6-6
DNA: TGTGGATCAGGAGAACTAGAAGCTTTCTTT
CDR3: CGSGELEAFF

length: 17
size: -
D: TRBD2
J: TRBJ2-5
V: TRBV5-1
DNA: TGCGCCAGCAGCCATGGCGGCGGCGGGGGGGTAGGAGAGACCCAGTACTTC
CDR3: CASSHGGGGGVGETQYF

length: 13
size: -
D: -
J: TRBJ1-2
V: TRBV4-2
DNA: TGTGCCAGCAGCCAAGAGTCGAGTAAGGGCTACACCTTC
CDR3: CASSQESSKGYTF

length: 14
size: -
D: -
J: TRBJ1-5
V: TRBV6-5
DNA: TGTGCCAGCAATCAGGACAGCGCATGGCAGCCCCAGCATTTT
CDR3: CASNQDSAWQPQHF

length: 14
size: -
D: TRBD1
J: TRBJ1-1
V: TRBV5-6
DNA: TGTGCCAGCCGAACGACAGGGGACAACACTGAAGCTTTCTTT
CDR3: CASRTTGDNTEAFF

length: 13
size: -
D: TRBD1
J: TRBJ1-2
V: TRBV29-1
DNA: TGCAGCGTGGAGACAGGGGGGGGATATGGCTACACCTTC
CDR3: CSVETGGGYGYTF

length: 16
size: -
D: TRBD1
J: TRBJ1-2
V: TRBV27
DNA: TGTGCCAGCAGTTTATGGTCCCGACAGGGCCCTAGGGGCTACACCTTC
CDR3: CASSLWSRQGPRGYTF

length: 17
size: -
D: TRBD1
J: TRBJ1-5
V: TRBV7-8
DNA: TGTGCCAGCAGCTTAGCGGGGCAGGGGGGAAGCAATCAGCCCCAGCATTTT
CDR3: CASSLAGQGGSNQPQHF

length: 13
size: -
D: TRBD2
J: TRBJ2-5
V: TRBV3-1/TRBV3-2
DNA: TGTGCCACACTAGCGGGGCGGGGAGAGACCCAGTACTTC
CDR3: CATLAGRGETQYF

length: 12
size: -
D: -
J: TRBJ2-7
V: TRBV2
DNA: TGTGCCAGCAGTGTGCGGTACTACGAGCAGTACTTC
CDR3: CASSVRYYEQYF

length: 14
size: -
D: TRBD1
J: TRBJ1-6
V: TRBV5-4
DNA: TGTGCCAGCAGCTGGACAGGTGTAAATTCACCCCTCCACTTT
CDR3: CASSWTGVNSPLHF

length: 14
size: -
D: -
J: TRBJ1-6
V: TRBV27
DNA: TGTGCCAGCAGTTTCTGGACGCGCAATTCACCCCTCCACTTT
CDR3: CASSFWTRNSPLHF

length: 19
size: -
D: -
J: TRBJ1-5
V: TRBV6-2/TRBV6-3
DNA: TGTGCCAGCAGTTATGAGTCAGGGTCCGGACTGAATAGCAATCAGCCCCAGCATTTT
CDR3: CASSYESGSGLNSNQPQHF

length: 14
size: -
D: -
J: TRBJ2-7
V: TRBV4-1
DNA: TGCGCCAGCAGCCAAGATCGTGAACCCTACGAGCAGTACTTC
CDR3: CASSQDREPYEQYF

length: 15
size: -
D: TRBD1
J: TRBJ1-6
V: TRBV6-4
DNA: TGTGCCAGCAGTGAGGGACAGGGGGCGAATTCACCCCTCCACTTT
CDR3: CASSEGQGANSPLHF

length: 13
size: -
D: -
J: TRBJ1-2
V: TRBV19
DNA: TGTGCCAGTAGCCCGGGATTTTCCTATGGCTACACCTTC
CDR3: CASSPGFSYGYTF

length: 14
size: -
D: -
J: TRBJ1-4
V: TRBV7-8
DNA: TGTGCCAGCAGCTTCGGGACTGCGAGCAAAAAACTGTTTTTT
CDR3: CASSFGTASKKLFF

length: 12
size: once
D: -
J: TRBJ2-7
V: TRBV7-2
DNA: TGTGCCAGCAGCTACCCGAGCTACGAGCAGTACTTC
CDR3: CASSYPSYEQYF

length: 16
size: -
D: -
J: TRBJ1-1
V: TRBV4-1
DNA: TGCGCCAGCAGCCAAGTAGAGCCCTTAGGACAGTATGAAGCTTTCTTT
CDR3: CASSQVEPLGQYEAFF

length: 17
size: -
D: -
J: TRBJ2-2
V: TRBV5-1
DNA: TGCGCCAGCAGCGGGGACCCGGACTGGTCCAACACCGGGGAGCTGTTTTTT
CDR3: CASSGDPDWSNTGELFF

length: 17
size: -
D: -
J: TRBJ1-1
V: TRBV9
DNA: TGTGCCAGCAGCACCCCCCGGGGGAAGGGAGGAGACACTGAAGCTTTCTTT
CDR3: CASSTPRGKGGDTEAFF

length: 14
size: -
D: -
J: TRBJ2-7
V: TRBV9
DNA: TGTGCCAGCAGCCTAGGGGGTTTGTCCTACGAGCAGTACTTC
CDR3: CASSLGGLSYEQYF

length: 16
size: -
D: -
J: TRBJ2-1
V: TRBV3-1/TRBV3-2
DNA: TGTGCCAGCAGCCAAGATGTTCCCCGGGAAGGGGGGGGGCAGTTCTTC
CDR3: CASSQDVPREGGGQFF

length: 12
size: -
D: -
J: TRBJ1-4
V: TRBV12-3/TRBV12-4
DNA: TGTGCCAGCAGTTTTGGGCGAGGAAAACTGTTTTTT
CDR3: CASSFGRGKLFF

length: 15
size: -
D: TRBD2
J: TRBJ2-1
V: TRBV2
DNA: TGTGCCACGACTAGCGGGAGGGCCCGTGGCAATGAGCAGTTCTTC
CDR3: CATTSGRARGNEQFF

length: 14
size: -
D: -
J: TRBJ2-2
V: TRBV20-1
DNA: TGCAGTGCTAGTAGGCCTAGCGCCACCGGGGAGCTGTTTTTT
CDR3: CSASRPSATGELFF

length: 13
size: once
D: -
J: TRBJ1-4
V: TRBV2
DNA: TGTGCCAATAAAGCCCAGGGACCCGAAAAACTGTTTTTT
CDR3: CANKAQGPEKLFF

length: 14
size: -
D: TRBD2
J: TRBJ2-5
V: TRBV7-2
DNA: TGTGCCAGCAGCTTTGGCGGGAGACGAGAGACCCAGTACTTC
CDR3: CASSFGGRRETQYF

length: 15
size: -
D: -
J: TRBJ2-2
V: TRBV5-1
DNA: TGCGCCAGCAGCTTGGGGGCAGGGTACACCGGGGAGCTGTTTTTT
CDR3: CASSLGAGYTGELFF

length: 16
size: -
D: TRBD1
J: TRBJ2-6
V: TRBV20-1
DNA: TGCAGTGCTAGTGGACAGGGGGTATCTGGGGCCAACGTCCTGACTTTC
CDR3: CSASGQGVSGANVLTF

length: 15
size: -
D: TRBD2
J: TRBJ2-1
V: TRBV5-4
DNA: TGTGCCAGCAGCTTGTTCGGGACTAGTTCAGATGAGCAGTTCTTC
CDR3: CASSLFGTSSDEQFF

length: 14
size: -
D: -
J: TRBJ1-2
V: TRBV7-9
DNA: TGTGCCAGCAGCACAACACTGGAAGAGGATGGCTACACCTTC
CDR3: CASSTTLEEDGYTF

length: 15
size: -
D: -
J: TRBJ1-4
V: TRBV7-8
DNA: TGTGCCAGCAGCCACCGGACAGCCAGGAATGAAAAACTGTTTTTT
CDR3: CASSHRTARNEKLFF

length: 14
size: -
D: -
J: TRBJ2-1
V: TRBV30
DNA: TGTGCCTGGAGTGTAGGGGGGGCCAGGAATGAGCAGTTCTTC
CDR3: CAWSVGGARNEQFF

length: 14
size: -
D: -
J: TRBJ1-2
V: TRBV24-1
DNA: TGTGCCACCAGTGATACTACAGGGCTAAACGGCTACACCTTC
CDR3: CATSDTTGLNGYTF

length: 14
size: -
D: TRBD1
J: TRBJ1-2
V: TRBV15
DNA: TGTGCCACCAGCAGCGGGACAGGGGTCTATGGCTACACCTTC
CDR3: CATSSGTGVYGYTF

length: 14
size: -
D: -
J: TRBJ1-6
V: TRBV3-1/TRBV3-2
DNA: TGTGCCAGCAGCCAAGTAAACTATAATTCACCCCTCCACTTT
CDR3: CASSQVNYNSPLHF

length: 13
size: -
D: -
J: TRBJ1-6
V: TRBV10-1
DNA: TGCGCCAGCAGTTCGGGACTCTGGTCACCCCTCCACTTT
CDR3: CASSSGLWSPLHF

length: 15
size: -
D: -
J: TRBJ2-7
V: TRBV5-5
DNA: TGTGCCAGCAGCTTGGAAGGGATCGGAGGCTACGAGCAGTACTTC
CDR3: CASSLEGIGGYEQYF

length: 16
size: -
D: -
J: TRBJ1-3
V: TRBV2
DNA: TGTGCCAGCATCCCAGAGCTCGGATCTTCTGGAAACACCATATATTTT
CDR3: CASIPELGSSGNTIYF

length: 13
size: -
D: -
J: TRBJ2-3
V: TRBV19
DNA: TGTGCCAGTAGTATGGTATCGCGGAATACGCAGTATTTT
CDR3: CASSMVSRNTQYF

length: 16
size: -
D: -
J: TRBJ1-6
V: TRBV4-1
DNA: TGCGCCAGCAGCCAAGAAAAGGGCAGGATTAATTCACCCCTCCACTTT
CDR3: CASSQEKGRINSPLHF